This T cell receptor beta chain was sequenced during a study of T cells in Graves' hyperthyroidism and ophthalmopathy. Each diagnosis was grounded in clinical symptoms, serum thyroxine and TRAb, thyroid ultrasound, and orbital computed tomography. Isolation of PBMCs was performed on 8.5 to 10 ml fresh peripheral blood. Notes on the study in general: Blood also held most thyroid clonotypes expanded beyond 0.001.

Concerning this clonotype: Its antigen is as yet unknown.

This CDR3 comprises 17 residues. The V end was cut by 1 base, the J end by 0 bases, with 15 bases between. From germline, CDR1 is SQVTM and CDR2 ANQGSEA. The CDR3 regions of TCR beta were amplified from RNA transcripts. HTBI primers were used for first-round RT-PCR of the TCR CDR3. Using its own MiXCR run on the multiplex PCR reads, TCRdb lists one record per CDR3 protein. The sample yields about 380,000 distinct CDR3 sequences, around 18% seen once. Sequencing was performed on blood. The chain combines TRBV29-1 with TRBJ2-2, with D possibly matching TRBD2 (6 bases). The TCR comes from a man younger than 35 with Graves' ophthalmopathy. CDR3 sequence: CSVEGRGAGTNTGELFF. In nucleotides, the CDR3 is TGCAGCGTTGAAGGGCGGGGAGCGGGTACGAACACCGGGGAGCTGTTTTTT.